These 23 T cell receptor beta chains were all obtained from the same sample, sequenced in a study of neurological immune-mediated disorders. TCRdb passed the 5' RACE reads through MiXCR, listing each CDR3 protein once. The sample lists more than 20,000 distinct CDR3 sequences, 2% to 3% occurring once. Sequenced material: PBMCs. The source of these receptors is a woman in her 50s with multiple sclerosis.

A few counts support this clonotype. The rearrangement joins TRBV7-9 to TRBJ1-1; maybe TRBD1 (5 bases). Germline-derived CDR1 and CDR2 are SEHNR and FQNEAQ (reference sequence). This CDR3 spans 13 amino acids. Trimming left V 5 bases short and J 3 bases short, with 10 bases between. This CDR3 is CASSPSRDTEAFF. The CDR3 nucleotides are TGTGCCAGCAGCCCCTCCAGGGACACTGAAGCTTTCTTT.

This clonotype occurred many times. V gene TRBV20-1 combines with J gene TRBJ2-2; maybe TRBD1 (6 bases). V was trimmed by 3 bases and J by 8 bases, leaving 10 bases between them. Germline values: CDR1 DFQATT, CDR2 SNEGSKA (reference sequence). The CDR3 sequence is 12 residues long. This CDR3 is CSARAGVGELFF. CDR3 nucleotides: TGCAGTGCTAGGGCAGGGGTTGGGGAGCTGTTTTTT.

This clonotype was picked up many times. CDR3 sequence reads: CASSPELTGYGYTF. DNA for the CDR3: TGTGCCAGCAGCCCCGAACTTACAGGGTATGGCTACACCTTC. V usage is TRBV25-1 and J usage is TRBJ1-2; D may be TRBD1 (6 bases). The CDR3 is 14 amino acids. Deletions cut 6 bases from V and 5 bases from J, with 16 bases between. CDR1 is MGHDK and CDR2 is SYGVNS in the germline V gene.

In its sample, this clonotype was seen many times. This chain connects TRBV5-1 to TRBJ1-1; 9 nucleotides line up with TRBD1. V shed 3 bases, J shed 4 bases, and the junction held 4 bases outside the gene matches. The CDR3 totals 14 residues. Germline V gives CDR1 SGHRS, CDR2 YFSETQ. CDR3 DNA: TGCGCCAGCAGCTGGGGACAGGGAATCACTGAAGCTTTCTTT. Translated, it gives CASSWGQGITEAFF.

The sample holds many counts of this clonotype. The V call is TRBV7-2, the J call TRBJ2-7; TRBD1 matches 8 bases. The germline V gene encodes CDR1 SGHTA and CDR2 FQGNSA. There are 14 residues in the CDR3. Germline trimming cut 2 bases from V and 2 bases from J; bases unmatched to any gene: 2. CDR3 nucleotide sequence: TGTGCCAGCAGCTTACACAGGGGGACCTACGAGCAGTACTTC. It is translated as CASSLHRGTYEQYF. Variable domain in full (rest from reference TRBV7-2 and TRBJ2-7): GAGVSQSPSNKVTEKGKDVELRCDPISGHTALYWYRQSLGQGLEFLIYFQGNSAPDKSGLPSDRFSAERTGGSVSTLTIQRTQQEDSAVYLCASSLHRGTYEQYFGPGTRLTVT.

The V and J genes are TRBV4-1 and TRBJ2-7, with no clear D. The CDR3 consists of 13 residues. V shed 4 bases and J shed 7 bases, with 14 bases lying between them. The germline gives CDR1 MGHRA, CDR2 YSYEKL. The DNA for the CDR3 is TGCGCCAGCAGCCGGGAAACGAATTTAGAGCAGTACTTC. It codes for CASSRETNLEQYF.

This clonotype appeared many times. V usage is TRBV10-3 and J usage is TRBJ2-7, with unresolved D. The V end was cut by 3 bases, the J end by 6 bases, with 6 bases between. The CDR3 is 11 residues long. From germline, CDR1 is ENHRY and CDR2 SYGVKD. The DNA of the CDR3 is TGTGCCATCAGTGAACATGCCGAGCAGTACTTC. Encoded protein: CAISEHAEQYF.

The V gene is TRBV20-1, the J gene TRBJ1-1; D is possibly TRBD1 (6 bases). V was cut by 0 bases and J by 1 base, with 9 bases left in between. Germline V gene data show CDR1 as DFQATT and CDR2 as SNEGSKA (reference sequence). CDR3 length equals 14 residues. In DNA form, the CDR3 reads TGCAGTGCTAGAGAGGGACACTCGAACACTGAAGCTTTCTTT. Its translation is CSAREGHSNTEAFF.

This clonotype has a handful of counts. J is TRBJ1-1 and V is TRBV18; D may be TRBD1 (5 bases). Germline V gene sequence: CDR1 KGHSH, CDR2 LQKENI. Trimming removed 2 bases from V and 1 base from J, with 11 bases in between. This CDR3 has 15 amino acids. The CDR3 region is CASSPTGQKNTEAFF. The CDR3 coding sequence is TGTGCCAGCTCACCAACGGGGCAGAAGAACACTGAAGCTTTCTTT.

The table lists this clonotype with many counts. The rearrangement joins TRBV9 to TRBJ1-6; possibly TRBD1 for D (6 bases). This CDR3 has 15 residues. Deletions cut 4 bases from V and 7 bases from J, with 15 bases between. Germline loops: CDR1 SGDLS, CDR2 YYNGEE. CDR3 sequence (DNA): TGTGCCAGCAGCCCTCCCGGCCAGGGGAATTCACCCCTCCACTTT. It encodes CASSPPGQGNSPLHF.

The chain employs TRBV7-9 and TRBJ1-1; D perhaps matches TRBD1 (5 bases). The V and J ends lost 5 bases and 1 base respectively, with 14 bases between them. CDR3 length: 15 amino acids. Germline V lookup: CDR1 SEHNR, CDR2 FQNEAQ (reference sequence). The CDR3 nucleotides are TGTGCCAGCAGCGGCCGACAGACCGGGAACACTGAAGCTTTCTTT. Translating gives CASSGRQTGNTEAFF.

This clonotype came up many times. The rearrangement links TRBV20-1 to TRBJ1-1, with D possibly being TRBD1 (5 bases). Looked up from germline, CDR1 is DFQATT and CDR2 is SNEGSKA (reference sequence). The ends were cut back, 0 bases at V and 2 bases at J, with 10 bases in the middle. The CDR3 totals 14 residues. The CDR3 nucleotides are TGCAGTGCTAGAGAGGGGGGGAAAAACACTGAAGCTTTCTTT. Protein sequence: CSAREGGKNTEAFF.

This clonotype was picked up many times. The chain has TRBV5-1 and TRBJ2-1; maybe TRBD2 (7 bases). V lost 1 base and J 6 bases, leaving 11 bases between the germline ends. Germline V gives CDR1 SGHRS, CDR2 YFSETQ. The CDR3 contains 14 residues. CDR3 nucleotide sequence: TGCGCCAGCAGCTTGAGGGGGGGCCCCAATGAGCAGTTCTTC. Its protein product is CASSLRGGPNEQFF.

This clonotype was recorded many times. This chain joins TRBV29-1 and TRBJ2-3; no reliable D call. Germline values: CDR1 SQVTM, CDR2 ANQGSEA. The CDR3 sequence is 12 residues long. The ends were cut back, 4 bases at V and 3 bases at J, with 8 bases in the middle. CDR3 DNA sequence: TGCAGCGTTGCGGATATGACAGATACGCAGTATTTT. Protein sequence: CSVADMTDTQYF.

This clonotype was counted ten times or more. The chain uses TRBV7-9 and TRBJ2-1, with a tentative D call TRBD2 (6 bases). The CDR3 consists of 15 residues. Germline V lookup: CDR1 SEHNR, CDR2 FQNEAQ (reference sequence). Trimming pared 5 bases from V and 2 bases from J, leaving 13 bases between. Written as DNA, the CDR3 is TGTGCCAGCAGCCCTCCCGGCGGGGCCTACAATGAGCAGTTCTTC. Amino acid sequence: CASSPPGGAYNEQFF.

In this sample, this clonotype turned up many times. V gene TRBV7-9 combines with J gene TRBJ1-4; 8 bases are shared with TRBD1. CDR3 length: 13 amino acids. Germline lookup yields CDR1 SEHNR and CDR2 FQNEAQ (reference sequence). J lost 8 bases, V lost 5 bases, and 4 bases had no gene match. The CDR3 region has the DNA TGTGCCAGCAGCCAAGGACAGGGCGAAAAACTGTTTTTT. This codes for CASSQGQGEKLFF.

This clonotype has ten or more counts. The chain carries TRBV29-1 and TRBJ2-7; 7 nucleotides align to TRBD1. The CDR3 is 13 amino acids. V gave up 6 bases and J gave up 2 bases; unmatched junction bases: 7. Germline values: CDR1 SQVTM, CDR2 ANQGSEA. The CDR3 region has the DNA TGCAGCGTAAGGGACAGCCCAACCTACGAGCAGTACTTC. Its protein is CSVRDSPTYEQYF.

This clonotype was detected a few times. A much larger clone sits a single nucleotide away, making a read error possible. This CDR3 fails to terminate in the conserved phenylalanine or tryptophan, so it likely reflects a read error. The J gene is TRBJ2-4, the V gene TRBV29-1; D remains ambiguous. Germline values: CDR1 SQVTM, CDR2 ANQGSEA. The length of the CDR3 is 12 residues. V lost 3 bases and J 3 bases, leaving 6 bases between the germline ends. The CDR3 reads CSVEYSKNIQYC. CDR3 nucleotide sequence: TGCAGCGTTGAGTACAGCAAAAACATTCAGTACTGC.

This clonotype came up many times. The genes are TRBV20-1 and TRBJ2-2; 8 bases fit TRBD2. Germline V gene sequence: CDR1 DFQATT, CDR2 SNEGSKA (reference sequence). The CDR3 is 16 residues long. The V segment lost 2 bases and the J segment 5 bases; nucleotides outside the gene matches: 10. The DNA for the CDR3 is TGCAGTGCTAGACTAGCGGGTGGAGGCGGGACCGGGGAGCTGTTTTTT. Encoded protein: CSARLAGGGGTGELFF.

This clonotype was seen ten or more times. The rearrangement uses TRBV5-1 and TRBJ2-1, with 7 bases that match TRBD1. Germline V CDR1 and CDR2: SGHRS, YFSETQ. The CDR3 runs to 14 residues. Trimming removed 5 bases from V and 10 bases from J; junction bases left unmatched: 12. The CDR3 DNA reads TGCGCCAGCAGTCAATACCGGGACAGAGTCGAGCAGTTCTTC. The encoded protein is CASSQYRDRVEQFF.

Ten or more counts support this clonotype. J is TRBJ2-1 and V is TRBV3-1, with a weak D call TRBD2 (5 bases). Trimming removed 4 bases from V and 10 bases from J, with 20 bases in between. The CDR3 has 15 amino acids. Germline V lookup: CDR1 LGHDT, CDR2 YNNKEL (reference sequence). CDR3 sequence reads: CASSLTDSTAHEQFF. The CDR3 DNA is TGTGCCAGCAGCCTGACGGACTCTACGGCCCACGAGCAGTTCTTC.

This clonotype was detected many times. The V call is TRBV3-1, the J call TRBJ1-1, with D possibly matching TRBD1 (5 bases). The V end was cut by 6 bases, the J end by 4 bases, with 15 bases between. Germline values: CDR1 LGHDT, CDR2 YNNKEL (reference sequence). The CDR3 spans 14 residues. The CDR3 loop is CASSRQRMTTEAFF. CDR3 in DNA: TGTGCCAGCAGTCGACAGAGGATGACCACTGAAGCTTTCTTT.

This clonotype was observed at least ten times. This rearrangement joins TRBV5-1 to TRBJ1-2, with D possibly being TRBD1 (6 bases). This CDR3 spans 16 amino acids. Trimming left V 2 bases short and J 6 bases short, with 20 bases between. Looked up from germline, CDR1 is SGHRS and CDR2 is YFSETQ. For the CDR3, the DNA is TGCGCCAGCAGCTTCGCCACTAGTCTACAGGGAGATGGCTACACCTTC. Translating it yields CASSFATSLQGDGYTF.